This T cell receptor beta chain was identified during a study of blood T cell repertoires in COVID-19. Profiled with immunoSEQ multiplex PCR; TCRdb holds only in-frame clones, not every one. The repertoire holds over 200,000 clones, with 81% as singletons. The V gene end was trimmed by 0 bases and the J gene end by 6 bases; junction bases not matched to a gene: 9. Germline CDR1 is SGHRS and CDR2 is YFSETQ. There are 16 residues in the CDR3. Participants' own reports of clinical history determined their cohort assignment. The origin of this receptor is a woman between 50 and 59 years old with acute COVID-19. What was sequenced was PBMCs or T cells enriched from blood (not recorded which). The chain combines TRBV5-1 with TRBJ2-3, with TRBD2 matching 8 bases. The CDR3 loop is CASSLAPGGTSDTQYF. DNA for the CDR3: TGCGCCAGCAGCTTGGCCCCGGGAGGGACGTCGGATACGCAGTATTTT.